Below, 17 T cell receptor beta chains from the same sample are listed, as sequenced in a study of cytomegalovirus exposure and HLA in healthy donors. The PCR had 60 Vbeta and 13 Jbeta primers. The data were produced by immunoSEQ multiplex PCR, yet TCRdb's version contains in-frame clones alone and is incomplete. The table includes over 130,000 clones, 66% detected once. Input material: PBMCs. The source is a woman between 55 and 75 years old in good health and CMV-seronegative.

CDR3 sequence reads: CASSVGGGRTSGNTIYF. CDR3 DNA sequence: TGTGCCAGCAGCGTAGGGGGAGGGAGGACCTCTGGAAACACCATATATTTT. The chain couples TRBV9 to TRBJ1-3, with no clear D. The CDR3 contains 17 residues. Germline CDR1 and CDR2: SGDLS and YYNGEE. The V end was cut by 0 bases, the J end by 0 bases, with 13 bases between.

V and J are TRBV7-2 and TRBJ2-5; TRBD1 is a possible D gene (5 bases). The CDR3 totals 14 residues. Germline V gene data show CDR1 as SGHTA and CDR2 as FQGNSA. Trimming removed 5 bases at V and 3 bases at J, with 13 bases between. In DNA form, the CDR3 reads TGTGCCAGCAGCGCTACAGGAGAAAAAGAGACCCAGTACTTC. Translation: CASSATGEKETQYF. Drawing the rest from reference TRBV7-2 and TRBJ2-5, the complete variable domain is GAGVSQSPSNKVTEKGKDVELRCDPISGHTALYWYRQSLGQGLEFLIYFQGNSAPDKSGLPSDRFSAERTGGSVSTLTIQRTQQEDSAVYLCASSATGEKETQYFGPGTRLLVL.

The DNA for the CDR3 is TGTGCCAGCAGCAAGGGACTAGCGGGAGGGAATGAGCAGTTCTTC. Residues: CASSKGLAGGNEQFF. This chain uses TRBV5-4 with TRBJ2-1; TRBD2 aligns across 16 bases. Trimming took 4 bases from V and 7 from J; bases not matched to a gene: 2. CDR3 size: 15 residues. CDR1 and CDR2 from the germline V gene are SGHNT and YYREEE (reference sequence).

The chain employs TRBV5-6 and TRBJ2-3, with D perhaps matching TRBD1 (7 bases). The CDR3 contains 15 residues. Trimming removed 4 bases from V and 7 bases from J, with 19 bases in between. In germline, CDR1 is SGHDT, CDR2 YYEEEE. The CDR3 coding sequence is TGTGCCAGCAGCCGTTCGGAGGGGGCCCTTAATACGCAGTATTTT. Translated, it gives CASSRSEGALNTQYF.

The chain links TRBV6-1 to TRBJ2-7; D not resolved. V lost 8 bases, J lost 4 bases, and 9 bases lay in between. CDR3 size: 11 residues. Germline lookup yields CDR1 MNHNS and CDR2 SASEGT. The CDR3: CASYEMYEQYF. CDR3 DNA: TGTGCCAGCTACGAGATGTACGAGCAGTACTTC.

The chain employs TRBV4-1 and TRBJ2-7; perhaps TRBD1 as D (6 bases). This CDR3 is 14 amino acids long. Trimming pared 1 base from V and 1 base from J, leaving 8 bases between. The germline V gene encodes CDR1 MGHRA and CDR2 YSYEKL. In DNA, the CDR3 is TGCGCCAGCAGCCAAGCGGACAGATCCTACGAGCAGTACTTC. This encodes CASSQADRSYEQYF.

This clone was counted a single time. CDR3: CASSPRGSYEQYF. CDR3 in DNA: TGTGCCAGTAGCCCCAGGGGTTCCTACGAGCAGTACTTC. The chain carries TRBV19 and TRBJ2-5; tentative D call: TRBD1 (6 bases). Gene TRBJ2-7 matches the end of the DNA better, so the J call may be wrong. The CDR3 loop spans 13 amino acids. Per the germline V gene, CDR1 is LNHDA and CDR2 is SQIVND (reference sequence).

This clone has just a few counts. This chain connects TRBV4-3 to TRBJ2-7; 8 bases line up with TRBD2. From germline, CDR1 is LGHNA and CDR2 YSLEER. V was pared by 1 base and J by 3 bases, with 5 bases of the junction left unmatched. The CDR3 consists of 15 residues. The CDR3 protein is CASSQVVGGGYEQYF. The CDR3 region has the DNA TGCGCCAGCAGCCAAGTGGTCGGGGGGGGCTACGAGCAGTACTTC.

J is TRBJ2-7 and V is TRBV15; possible D gene TRBD1, 5 bases. The CDR3 extends over 12 amino acids. CDR1 LNHNV and CDR2 YYDKDF come from the germline V gene (reference sequence). The V end lost 0 bases, the J end lost 5 bases, and 5 bases lay between the germline ends. DNA of the CDR3: TGTGCCACCAGCAGAGACAGGGACGAGCAGTACTTC. Translation gives CATSRDRDEQYF.

The chain has TRBV6-1 and TRBJ2-7; D is undetermined. Trimming removed 3 bases at V and 7 bases at J, with 7 bases between. Germline V gene lookup returns CDR1 MNHNS and CDR2 SASEGT. This CDR3 spans 11 amino acids. DNA of the CDR3: TGTGCCAGCAGTGACCCGCGTGAGCAGTACTTC. As protein: CASSDPREQYF.

The rearrangement joins TRBV10-3 to TRBJ2-5; 8 bases line up with TRBD1. V shed 6 bases, J shed 3 bases, and the junction held 9 bases outside the gene matches. Looked up from germline, CDR1 is ENHRY and CDR2 is SYGVKD. This CDR3 comprises 15 residues. Here the CDR3 DNA reads TGTGCCATCAGAAGGGCGTTGACAGGGGAAGAGACCCAGTACTTC. Translated, it gives CAIRRALTGEETQYF.

This clone was detected only a few times. The chain carries TRBV4-1 and TRBJ1-2; 9 bases agree with TRBD1. Trimming removed 5 bases from V and 4 bases from J; junction bases left unmatched: 11. This CDR3 region has 16 residues. Germline CDR1 is MGHRA and CDR2 is YSYEKL. The CDR3 DNA is TGCGCCAGCAGCTTAGGGGACAGGGTGGGAACCTATGGCTACACCTTC. This encodes CASSLGDRVGTYGYTF.

This sequence joins TRBV18 and TRBJ2-6; D gene unclear. There are 16 residues in the CDR3. The V end lost 3 bases, the J end lost 0 bases, and 9 bases lay between the germline ends. Germline CDR1 and CDR2: KGHSH and LQKENI. Here the CDR3 reads CASSPNQASGANVLTF. The CDR3 DNA reads as TGTGCCAGCTCACCGAACCAGGCCTCTGGGGCCAACGTCCTGACTTTC.

This chain links TRBV29-1 with TRBJ2-1, with 10 bases matching TRBD2. V lost 3 bases to trimming and J lost 7 bases; unmatched junction nucleotides: 12. This CDR3 has 16 residues. Germline lookup yields CDR1 SQVTM and CDR2 ANQGSEA. This CDR3 is CSVDPAKSGGGNEQFF. In nucleotides, the CDR3 is TGCAGCGTTGACCCTGCGAAGAGCGGGGGGGGGAATGAGCAGTTCTTC.

This chain connects TRBV5-5 to TRBJ1-3, with unresolved D. The germline CDR1 and CDR2 sequences are SGHKS and YYEKEE (reference sequence). Trimming took 4 bases from V and 3 from J, leaving 5 bases between them. This CDR3 has 12 amino acids. In nucleotides, the CDR3 is TGTGCCAGCAGCAGAGATGGAAACACCATATATTTT. Translation gives CASSRDGNTIYF.

The chain joins TRBV29-1 to TRBJ1-2; TRBD1 might be the D (5 bases). CDR1 SQVTM and CDR2 ANQGSEA come from the germline V gene. The CDR3 spans 12 residues. V shed 6 bases and J shed 4 bases, with 12 bases lying between them. The CDR3 DNA is TGCAGCGTCGGGGGGGGTGGCTATGGCTACACCTTC. It is translated as CSVGGGGYGYTF.

The V and J genes are TRBV2 and TRBJ2-1, with 8 bases fitting TRBD2. V lost 7 bases, J lost 3 bases, and 8 bases stayed unmatched. This CDR3 has 15 amino acids. The V gene's germline CDR1 is SNHLY and CDR2 FYNNEI. The CDR3: CASIRSGTNYNEQFF. CDR3 coding DNA: TGTGCCAGCATCCGTAGCGGGACGAACTACAATGAGCAGTTCTTC. Variable domain in full (rest from reference TRBV2 and TRBJ2-1): EPEVTQTPSHQVTQMGQEVILRCVPISNHLYFYWYRQILGQKVEFLVSFYNNEISEKSEIFDDQFSVERPDGSNFTLKIRSTKLEDSAMYFCASIRSGTNYNEQFFGPGTRLTVL.